This TCR beta chain came from a study of blood T cell repertoires in COVID-19. At the level of the study: Acute and convalescent COVID-19 samples came from the United States, Italy and Spain. PBMCs, B-cell-depleted T cells, or T cells provided the cDNA or gDNA that made up the material.

Authors' data handling: Amplification from reference gene primers served as the basis for estimated nucleated cell counts. Some clones are missing from TCRdb's copy, which holds only in-frame ones; the method was immunoSEQ multiplex PCR. V and J calls and clone size follow that table, whereas D and trimming were derived from the DNA. The table has approximately 330,000 clones, approximately 88% seen once; the top ten hold roughly 8.9%. Sequenced sample: peripheral blood. This clonotype was obtained from a man aged 25 to 40 with COVID-19, enrolled during active disease.

This chain's CDR3 is CAWSANRVYGYTF. CDR3 nucleotide sequence: TGTGCCTGGAGCGCAAACAGGGTTTATGGCTACACCTTC. The rearrangement links TRBV30 to TRBJ1-2; tentative D call: TRBD1 (6 bases). Germline V CDR1 and CDR2: GTSNPN, SVGIG (reference sequence). V shed 3 bases and J shed 5 bases, with 13 bases lying between them. The CDR3 runs 13 residues.